This TCR beta chain was retrieved from a study of metastatic and nonmetastatic thyroid tumors (dated by TCRdb to 2018 to 2020). Regarding the research as a whole: For patients with malignant and with benign thyroid disease, the researchers compared repertoires between peripheral blood samples and tumor or nodule tissue samples.

Libraries were built with PCR. Sequencing relied on an Illumina HiSeq 4000. High-throughput sequencing was used to profile the TCR beta-chain CDR3 region of each patient. As for the authors' bioinformatics: CDR3 differences across clinicopathological groups were used to build a classifier for discriminating distant-metastatic papillary thyroid cancer patients. The Shannon index was used to measure repertoire diversity, and the Morisita-Horn index was used to measure how similar tumor and blood repertoires were. TCRdb took the public reads, trimmed them with fastp at Q25, ran MiXCR for clone calling and kept in-frame beta chains. The V and J calls were not made by the authors but by TCRdb's processing. Counted in this sample were roughly 19,000 clones; approximately 22% of them appeared once. The ten largest clones represent under 11% of the sample. Before undergoing thyroid surgery, none of the patients had been given any kind of treatment. Using T-cell receptor beta sequencing, the researchers looked back retrospectively at clinical samples from patients, gathered between about 2011 and 2019.

For CDR1 and CDR2, the germline V gene (reference sequence) lists SGHKS and YYEKEE. The CDR3 runs 16 residues from the cysteine to the phenylalanine. Only the CDR3 region is kept as DNA, spanning 48 bases read in frame from base 1. This clone was seen once. What this receptor recognizes is not known. This may be a read error, as it is one base from a much larger clone. Broader findings and caveats from the paper: TCR beta diversity was reported as significantly higher in malignant tumors than in benign nodules, in both blood and tumor samples.

This clonotype was sampled from a male donor with papillary thyroid cancer or a benign thyroid nodule (not recorded which). Some clones in this sample may be carry-over from other donors' samples. The sample comprised tumor tissue. Recombination linked TRBV5-5 to TRBJ2-5; a tentative D call is TRBD1 (6 bases match). CDR3 reads: CASNLGAQGSEETQYF. In nucleotides, the sequence is TGTGCCAGCAACTTGGGGGCTCAGGGGTCGGAAGAGACCCAGTACTTC.